The 21 T cell receptor beta chains presented below share a single source sample, sequenced in a study of brain T cells in children with intractable seizures. Only cases whose brain tissue showed the highest T cell transcript signatures were sequenced. TCRdb keeps only in-frame clones here, not all; method: immunoSEQ multiplex PCR. The data contain several thousand clones, around 67% of them singletons. This material consisted of resected brain tissue, taken at surgery. Receptors were obtained from a boy under two years old with tuberous sclerosis and intractable seizures.

The chain carries TRBV2 and TRBJ2-1, with a possible D match to TRBD2 (6 bases). This CDR3 spans 14 amino acids. Trimming took off 7 bases at V and 5 bases at J, with 15 bases between the two ends. Germline V gene data show CDR1 as SNHLY and CDR2 as FYNNEI. The CDR3 region has the DNA TGTGCCAGCATTCGGTCCTGGGAGGACAATGAGCAGTTCTTC. It translates to CASIRSWEDNEQFF.

The rearrangement links TRBV27 to TRBJ1-2; D gene ambiguous. Germline CDR1 MNHEY, CDR2 SMNVEV (reference sequence). Trimming stripped 1 base from V and 6 bases from J, with 15 bases between. CDR3 length: 15 residues. The CDR3 loop is CASSLFGRKMDGYTF. The CDR3 bases are TGTGCCAGCAGTTTATTCGGCAGGAAGATGGATGGCTACACCTTC.

This chain links TRBV7-2 with TRBJ2-5; D gene unclear. The CDR3 length is 12 residues. Trimming cost V 4 bases and J 5 bases, with 8 bases left between them. From germline, CDR1 is SGHTA and CDR2 FQGNSA. This CDR3 is CASSSPRETQYF. CDR3 nucleotides: TGTGCCAGCAGCTCCCCTAGGGAGACCCAGTACTTC.

The chain carries TRBV30 and TRBJ1-5; no definite D call. Germline V gene data show CDR1 as GTSNPN and CDR2 as SVGIG (reference sequence). This CDR3 region has 12 residues. Trimming cost V 2 bases and J 2 bases, with 4 bases left between them. The CDR3, as DNA: TGTGCCTGGAGTCAGGGCAATCAGCCCCAGCATTTT. This translates into CAWSQGNQPQHF.

The chain links TRBV19 to TRBJ1-2; 7 bases map to TRBD1. Losses at the gene ends were 6 bases for V and 4 bases for J; bases not matched to a gene: 8. The CDR3 runs to 14 residues. Germline CDR1 and CDR2: LNHDA and SQIVND (reference sequence). CDR3 nucleotides: TGTGCCAGTAGGAGGCGACAGGGAGGCTATGGCTACACCTTC. Translated, it gives CASRRRQGGYGYTF.

The chain employs TRBV12-3 or TRBV12-4 and TRBJ2-7; D remains ambiguous. Trimming left V 1 base short and J 3 bases short, with 4 bases between. The length of the CDR3 is 12 residues. CDR3 amino acids: CASSLGHYEQYF. The DNA of the CDR3 is TGTGCCAGCAGTTTAGGACACTACGAGCAGTACTTC.

The chain recombines TRBV6-5 with TRBJ2-3; D might be TRBD2 (5 bases). Germline V CDR1 and CDR2: MNHEY, SVGAGI. This CDR3 region has 14 residues. The V end lost 5 bases, the J end lost 2 bases, and 11 bases lay between the germline ends. The CDR3 nucleotides read TGTGCCAGCAGTAACGAGGGAGTCACAGATACGCAGTATTTT. The encoded protein is CASSNEGVTDTQYF.

J is TRBJ2-7 and V is TRBV4-1, with a weak D call TRBD1 (6 bases). This CDR3 is built from 16 residues. Between the trimmed V and J ends, which lost 1 base and 2 bases, there was a span of 15 bases. Germline V gene sequence: CDR1 MGHRA, CDR2 YSYEKL. The chain's CDR3 is CASSQGPTGSAYEQYF. In nucleotides, the CDR3 is TGCGCCAGCAGCCAAGGCCCCACAGGGTCCGCCTACGAGCAGTACTTC.

V is TRBV5-4 and J is TRBJ2-1; D is uncertain. V was trimmed by 5 bases and J by 0 bases, leaving 12 bases between them. CDR3 length equals 15 residues. In germline, CDR1 is SGHNT, CDR2 YYREEE (reference sequence). The CDR3 DNA is TGTGCCAGCAGTCGGACCCAAAGCTCCTACAATGAGCAGTTCTTC. It translates to CASSRTQSSYNEQFF.

This clone has only a few counts. At the DNA level, this CDR3 is encoded by other sequences in the same sample as well. This chain connects TRBV7-2 to TRBJ2-1; D remains unclear. The germline gives CDR1 SGHTA, CDR2 FQGNSA. The CDR3 contains 13 residues. With 3 bases removed from V and 7 bases from J, the gap between germline ends came to 10 bases. CDR3 residues: CASSLGPRNEQFF. For the CDR3, the DNA is TGTGCCAGCAGCTTGGGTCCTAGGAATGAGCAGTTCTTC.

CDR3 DNA: TGTGCCAGCAGCCCAGGACAAGGGCAACAGCAGTACTTC. Protein: CASSPGQGQQQYF. This sequence joins TRBV13 and TRBJ2-7; TRBD1 is a possible D gene (5 bases). The CDR3 length is 13 residues. With 5 bases removed from V and 8 bases from J, the gap between germline ends came to 16 bases. Germline lookup yields CDR1 PRHDT and CDR2 FYEKMQ (reference sequence).

This rearrangement joins TRBV6-1 to TRBJ1-1; D remains unclear. Germline loops: CDR1 MNHNS, CDR2 SASEGT. V was trimmed by 0 bases and J by 5 bases, leaving 10 bases between them. The CDR3 has 14 amino acids. The CDR3 region has the DNA TGTGCCAGCAGTGAAGCATGGGGTCGGACTGAAGCTTTCTTT. Its translation: CASSEAWGRTEAFF.

This clone was counted only a few times. This rearrangement joins TRBV2 to TRBJ2-7, with 14 bases aligning to TRBD2. J was trimmed by 1 base and V by 6 bases; bases with no gene match: 8. The CDR3 sequence is 17 residues long. Germline V gene data show CDR1 as SNHLY and CDR2 as FYNNEI. CDR3 amino acids: CASSDLGTSGSSYEQYF. CDR3 DNA: TGTGCCAGCAGCGATCTAGGGACTAGCGGGAGTTCCTACGAGCAGTACTTC.

The rearrangement uses TRBV6-6 and TRBJ2-5, with 7 bases fitting TRBD2. CDR1 and CDR2 from the germline V gene are MNHNY and SVGAGI (reference sequence). V gave up 10 bases and J gave up 0 bases; unmatched junction bases: 5. This CDR3 region has 13 residues. The CDR3 DNA reads as TGTGCCACCTTGGGAGGGGACCAAGAGACCCAGTACTTC. This sequence encodes CATLGGDQETQYF.

The chain has TRBV7-9 and TRBJ2-7; 7 bases agree with TRBD1. The V and J ends lost 10 bases and 5 bases, in that order; junction bases with no gene match: 5. There are 11 residues in the CDR3. In germline, CDR1 is SEHNR, CDR2 FQNEAQ (reference sequence). CDR3 DNA: TGTGCCACCAGACAGGGTAACGAGCAGTACTTC. Its protein is CATRQGNEQYF. The whole variable domain, remainder taken from reference TRBV7-9 and TRBJ2-7, is DTGVSQNPRHKITKRGQNVTFRCDPISEHNRLYWYRQTLGQGPEFLTYFQNEAQLEKSRLLSDRFSAERPKGSFSTLEIQRTEQGDSAMYLCATRQGNEQYFGPGTRLTVT.

The rearrangement links TRBV18 to TRBJ2-2, with D possibly TRBD2 on 5 matching bases. Germline V gene lookup returns CDR1 KGHSH and CDR2 LQKENI. V was clipped by 5 bases and J by 3 bases, with 16 bases between them. CDR3 size: 16 residues. The CDR3 DNA reads as TGTGCCAGCTCATCTCGCTCCTCAGCGGACACCGGGGAGCTGTTTTTT. Protein product: CASSSRSSADTGELFF.

V usage is TRBV4-1 and J usage is TRBJ2-3, with 11 positions matching TRBD2. The CDR3 has 17 residues. The junction had 5 bases not matched to a gene; V was cut back by 1 base and J by 2 bases. Germline values: CDR1 MGHRA, CDR2 YSYEKL. CDR3 nucleotide sequence: TGCGCCAGCAGCCAAGGAATAGCGGGGGGGCCCACAGATACGCAGTATTTT. This encodes CASSQGIAGGPTDTQYF.

This chain uses TRBV28 with TRBJ1-5; TRBD1 agrees at 9 bases. Germline CDR1 and CDR2: MDHEN and SYDVKM. The CDR3 extends over 15 amino acids. Losses at the gene ends were 2 bases for V and 6 bases for J; bases not matched to a gene: 5. The CDR3 region has the DNA TGTGCCAGCAGTTTAGCACAGGGGGCTAGTCAGCCCCAGCATTTT. It translates to CASSLAQGASQPQHF.

The chain links TRBV7-6 to TRBJ2-7; 9 positions match TRBD1. The CDR3 runs to 14 residues. V was clipped by 3 bases and J by 2 bases; unmatched bases: 2. Germline V gene lookup returns CDR1 SGHVS and CDR2 FNYEAQ. CDR3: CASSFGTGTYEQYF. As DNA, the CDR3 is TGTGCCAGCAGCTTCGGGACAGGGACCTACGAGCAGTACTTC.

This chain uses TRBV1 with TRBJ2-2. TRBV1 is designated a pseudogene. This CDR3 contains 14 residues. This CDR3 is CTSSQRDGERELFF. In DNA form, the CDR3 reads TGCACCAGCAGCCAAAGGGACGGGGAAAGGGAGCTGTTTTTT.

This sequence joins TRBV6-5 and TRBJ2-7; 12 bases match TRBD2. The junction had 5 bases not matched to a gene; V was cut back by 6 bases and J by 2 bases. Germline-derived CDR1 and CDR2 are MNHEY and SVGAGI. The CDR3 extends over 15 amino acids. The DNA of the CDR3 is TGTGCCAGCAGGAAGACTAGCGGGAGCCCCTACGAGCAGTACTTC. This translates into CASRKTSGSPYEQYF.